The clone carrying this T cell receptor (beta chain) was seen a few times. What it binds is unknown. These data belong to a study of cytomegalovirus exposure and HLA in healthy donors. The wider study: Findings of an earlier analysis included under 140 million unique TCR beta sequences from 200 million or so T cells.

The PCR used 60 Vbeta and 13 Jbeta primers. This table comes from immunoSEQ multiplex PCR, and its TCRdb copy is limited to in-frame clones, with some not included. The profile shows around 50,000 clones, 65% to 80% of them singletons. General observations from the study: In a later analysis, HLA-associated beta chains showed higher expansion and lower generation probabilities than comparable chains. The authors considered a cluster of highly shared sequence variants likely to be a sequencing artifact.

The CDR3 extends over 12 amino acids. V dropped 7 bases and J dropped 6 bases, with 15 bases sitting between them. CDR1 and CDR2 (germline): SQVTM, ANQGSEA. The receptor was isolated from a young man in good health and CMV-seronegative. This rearrangement joins TRBV29-1 to TRBJ1-2, with D perhaps TRBD1 (6 bases). The sequenced material came from PBMCs. This CDR3 reads CSGLGGRDGYTF. The CDR3 region has the DNA TGCAGCGGCCTGGGGGGGCGGGATGGCTACACCTTC.